This paragraph reports one T cell receptor beta chain. Antigen: not known. The sample originates from a study of neoadjuvant anti-PD-1 for oral cavity cancer. Study-level information: Patients without progression received a fourth nivolumab dose around day 43, then surgical resection on days 50-56. Study results and limitations: Non-responders to neoadjuvant nivolumab had significantly more clonal PBMC T cells than responders. TCR analyses covered only a few patients per response group.

Produced via immunoSEQ multiplex PCR; TCRdb's table is partial and in-frame only. The repertoire holds under 85,000 clones, 84% seen once, with approximately 3.4% in the top ten. Germline trimming cut 3 bases from V and 2 bases from J; bases unmatched to any gene: 9. The germline V gene has CDR1 SGHAT and CDR2 FQDESV (reference sequence). The CDR3 consists of 16 residues. This TCR came from a person aged 35-79 years with oral cavity squamous cell carcinoma. The material was PBMCs, obtained before nivolumab (anti-PD-1) treatment. J is TRBJ1-1 and V is TRBV11-1, with TRBD1 identical over 7 bases. CDR3 DNA sequence: TGTGCCAGCAGCTTCTGGGGACAGCTTCAAAACACTGAAGCTTTCTTT. This gives the protein CASSFWGQLQNTEAFF.